Listed below are T cell receptor beta chains from one sample, sequenced in a study of blood T cell repertoires in COVID-19. Method: immunoSEQ multiplex PCR; TCRdb's copy keeps in-frame clones and lacks some. Of fewer than 300,000 clones in the sample, approximately 77% were seen once. The sample taken for sequencing was peripheral blood. The source is a woman between 18 and 30 years old with acute or convalescent COVID-19. The CDR3 runs from the conserved cysteine through the conserved F or W. D genes are given only for firm matches. The size field is filled for only some rows; it gives once, few, many or a size class.

v_gene	j_gene	d_gene	abundance	CDR3nt	CDR3aa
TRBV2	TRBJ2-7	-	-	TGTGCCAGCAGTGAAGGCTACTACGAGCAGTACTTC	CASSEGYYEQYF
TRBV2	TRBJ2-1	-	once	TGTGCCAGCAGCCTTAGCGGTGCTTCCAATGAGCAGTTCTTC	CASSLSGASNEQFF
TRBV27	TRBJ1-2	-	-	TGTGCCAGCAGTTTAGACGGAGTCAACTATGGCTACACCTTC	CASSLDGVNYGYTF
TRBV15	TRBJ1-1	TRBD1	-	TGTGCCACCAGCCGGGACAGGGGGTCTGAAGCTTTCTTT	CATSRDRGSEAFF
TRBV7-2	TRBJ2-7	TRBD2	-	TGTGCCAGCAGCTTAGCCCCGGGACTAGCGGGAGGGGGCTCCTACGAGCAGTACTTC	CASSLAPGLAGGGSYEQYF
TRBV6-4	TRBJ2-2	TRBD2	few	TGTGCCAGCAGTGAATGGGCTAGCGGGAGTGCGACCGGGGAGCTGTTTTTT	CASSEWASGSATGELFF
TRBV2	TRBJ1-4	TRBD1	-	TGTGCCAGCAGTTCAGACAGGGTCGGCGAAAAACTGTTTTTT	CASSSDRVGEKLFF
TRBV2	TRBJ2-7	-	-	TGTGCCAGCAACCCCGGGACCTACGAGCAGTACTTC	CASNPGTYEQYF
TRBV28	TRBJ1-2	-	-	TGTGCCAGCAGTTTAGTTTCTTGGAGCAGCTATGGCTACACCTTC	CASSLVSWSSYGYTF
TRBV7-2	TRBJ1-2	-	once	TGTGCCAGCAGCTACGTATCAGGCTATGGCTACACCTTC	CASSYVSGYGYTF
TRBV11-2	TRBJ1-1	-	-	TGTGCCAGCAGCCAAAACACTGAAGCTTTCTTT	CASSQNTEAFF
TRBV6-2/TRBV6-3	TRBJ2-7	-	-	TGTGCCAGCAGTACGAACGTCTGGGAGTCGGCCTACGAGCAGTACTTC	CASSTNVWESAYEQYF
TRBV19	TRBJ1-2	TRBD1	few	TGTGCCAGTAGTATTTCAACGCCCGACAGGGTCTATGGCTACACCTTC	CASSISTPDRVYGYTF
TRBV9	TRBJ2-7	TRBD2	-	TGTGCCAGCAGCGCCGGACTAGCGGACGCCTACGAGCAGTACTTC	CASSAGLADAYEQYF
TRBV5-1	TRBJ1-2	-	-	TGCGCCAGCTCACTAGAAAACTATGGCTACACCTTC	CASSLENYGYTF
TRBV6-1	TRBJ1-1	TRBD1	-	TGTGCCAGCAGTGAATGGGGACAGGGTGAAGCTTTCTTT	CASSEWGQGEAFF
TRBV6-5	TRBJ2-7	-	-	TGTGCCAGCATGGGTCAGGGATGGGAGCAGTACTTC	CASMGQGWEQYF
TRBV28	TRBJ1-5	-	-	TGTGCCAGCAGTTCCCTCAGGGGACATAGCAATCAGCCCCAGCATTTT	CASSSLRGHSNQPQHF
TRBV9	TRBJ2-7	-	-	TGTGCCAGCAGCGTAGTCTCAGGGGTCGAGCAGTACTTC	CASSVVSGVEQYF
TRBV4-3	TRBJ2-3	TRBD1	-	TGCGCCAGCAGCCAAGAGCGGACAGGGGCAGATACGCAGTATTTT	CASSQERTGADTQYF
TRBV7-9	TRBJ2-1	-	-	TGTGCCAGCAGCTTCTACGGGAGCTCCTACAATGAGCAGTTCTTC	CASSFYGSSYNEQFF
TRBV5-5	TRBJ2-1	-	-	TGTGCCAGCAGCTTAGGAGACAGGAACTTCTTC	CASSLGDRNFF
TRBV7-2	TRBJ2-1	-	-	TGTGCCAGCAGCCCCACTCTTCAGGCGACGGCCAATGAGCAGTTCTTC	CASSPTLQATANEQFF
TRBV7-6	TRBJ2-1	TRBD2	-	TGTGCCAGCAGCTTAGTGGTAGCGGGAGTCAATGAGCAGTTCTTC	CASSLVVAGVNEQFF
TRBV27	TRBJ2-7	-	-	TGTGCCAGCAGTTTATTTGGGAGGAAAGGGTACGAGCAGTACTTC	CASSLFGRKGYEQYF
TRBV14	TRBJ1-2	TRBD1	-	TGTGCCAGCAGCCCCCCGGGACAGGTCTATGGCTACACCTTC	CASSPPGQVYGYTF
TRBV3-1/TRBV3-2	TRBJ2-7	-	-	TGTGCCAGCAGCCAAGAGGGAGTCCACGAGCAGTACTTC	CASSQEGVHEQYF
TRBV7-2	TRBJ2-7	TRBD1	-	TGTGCCAGCAGCCACGGGACAGGGGGGAACGAGCAGTACTTC	CASSHGTGGNEQYF
TRBV5-1	TRBJ1-4	-	-	TGCGCCAGCAGCTTAGGTTCCTGGGCCGGTAGTGAAAAACTGTTTTTT	CASSLGSWAGSEKLFF
TRBV27	TRBJ2-4	-	once	TGTGCCAGCAGTTCTAACGGAGTAAACATTCAGTACTTC	CASSSNGVNIQYF
TRBV5-1	TRBJ1-2	TRBD1	-	TGCGCCAGCAGTCCCCAGGGGGCAGACTATGGCTACACCTTC	CASSPQGADYGYTF
TRBV5-1	TRBJ1-5	TRBD1	-	TGCGCCAGCAGCTTAGGCTCGGGACAGGGTTTACAGCCCCAGCATTTT	CASSLGSGQGLQPQHF
TRBV4-3	TRBJ2-5	-	-	TGCGCCAGCAGCCAAGATTATTTAGGCGCGGGAGAGACCCAGTACTTC	CASSQDYLGAGETQYF
TRBV11-1	TRBJ2-5	-	-	TGTGCCAGCAGCTCCCCCCTACCCAGGGAGACCCAGTACTTC	CASSSPLPRETQYF
TRBV29-1	TRBJ2-5	TRBD1	-	TGCAGCGTTGAAGGACCCCGACAGGGCGAGGAGACCCAGTACTTC	CSVEGPRQGEETQYF
TRBV27	TRBJ1-2	TRBD1	-	TGTGCCAGCAGTCCGTTGGACAGGGGCTTGGACTATGGCTACACCTTC	CASSPLDRGLDYGYTF
TRBV10-1	TRBJ1-1	-	-	TGCGCCAGCAGTGAGTCCGCGCAAGAAGCTTTCTTT	CASSESAQEAFF
TRBV7-8	TRBJ2-1	TRBD1	many	TGTGCCAGCATACCAGGACAGGGCCGTGAGCAGTTCTTC	CASIPGQGREQFF
TRBV10-1	TRBJ2-2	TRBD1	-	TGCGCCAGCAGCCCCATGGTGGGACAGGGGCCCACCGGGGAGCTGTTTTTT	CASSPMVGQGPTGELFF
TRBV7-2	TRBJ2-7	-	-	TGTGCCAGCAGCTTAGAGGTTTTTCGGCAGGGGATCTACGAGCAGTACTTC	CASSLEVFRQGIYEQYF
TRBV5-1	TRBJ1-1	TRBD1	-	TGCGCCAGCAGCTCGCTGACAGGGCTTACTGAAGCTTTCTTT	CASSSLTGLTEAFF
TRBV2	TRBJ2-4	-	once	TGTGCCAGCAGTTATAGGGAGCTAGCCAAAAACATTCAGTACTTC	CASSYRELAKNIQYF
TRBV11-2	TRBJ1-1	-	few	TGTGCCAGCACCCTCGGGTTATGGTCCAAAGAAGCTTTCTTT	CASTLGLWSKEAFF
TRBV9	TRBJ2-7	-	once	TGTGCCAGCAGCGTAGGGAGCGAGGTCTCCTACGAGCAGTACTTC	CASSVGSEVSYEQYF
TRBV29-1	TRBJ2-1	TRBD2	-	TGCAGCGTGGAGCGGGGTCTAGGAGCGGTTGAGCAGTTCTTC	CSVERGLGAVEQFF
TRBV27	TRBJ1-5	-	-	TGTGCCAGCAGTTTAGTCGGAGTTAGCAATCAGCCCCAGCATTTT	CASSLVGVSNQPQHF
TRBV25-1	TRBJ2-3	TRBD2	-	TGTGCCAGCAAACTAGCGGGTGGCACAGATACGCAGTATTTT	CASKLAGGTDTQYF
TRBV15	TRBJ1-6	TRBD1	-	TGTGCCACCAGCAGACAGGGGGACAGGGGATCACCCCTCCACTTT	CATSRQGDRGSPLHF
TRBV6-5	TRBJ2-6	TRBD1	-	TGTGCCAGCAGTTGGGCACAGGGGGCCGGGGCCAACGTCCTGACTTTC	CASSWAQGAGANVLTF
TRBV27	TRBJ2-7	-	-	TGTGCCAGCAGTTTGTCACAGTCAAAGTTCTACGAGCAGTACTTC	CASSLSQSKFYEQYF
TRBV13	TRBJ2-1	TRBD2	once	TGTGCCAGCAGCTTAGGCGCAGCGGGAGATCGAAATGAGCAGTTCTTC	CASSLGAAGDRNEQFF
TRBV30	TRBJ2-2	-	-	TGTGCCTGGAGCGCGTACGGGGAGCTGTTTTTT	CAWSAYGELFF
TRBV3-1/TRBV3-2	TRBJ1-2	-	-	TGTGCCAGCAGCCAAGAGGAGCGGGGGTATGACTATGGCTACACCTTC	CASSQEERGYDYGYTF
TRBV7-9	TRBJ2-2	TRBD2	few	TGTGCCAGCAACTTAGCGGGAGGCGGGACCGGGGAGCTGTTTTTT	CASNLAGGGTGELFF